These 2 T cell receptor beta chains were all obtained from the same sample, sequenced in a study of T cells in Graves' hyperthyroidism and ophthalmopathy. TCR beta CDR3 region amplification was performed from RNA transcripts. HTBI primers drove first-round RT-PCR of the TCR CDR3. TCRdb reprocessed the multiplex PCR reads via MiXCR and lists one record per CDR3 protein. The sample contains over 350,000 distinct CDR3 sequences, roughly 15% of which appear only once. Sequenced input: blood. The origin of the receptors is a man in his late teens or twenties with Graves' ophthalmopathy.

This clonotype was observed many times. The V gene is TRBV5-5, the J gene TRBJ2-7, with TRBD1 identical over 8 bases. J gave up 2 bases and V 3 bases, and 4 bases lay outside the gene matches. The CDR3 is 14 amino acids. CDR1 and CDR2 (germline): SGHKS, YYEKEE (reference sequence). This CDR3 is CASSWDRRTYEQYF. CDR3 in DNA: TGTGCCAGCAGCTGGGACAGGCGAACCTACGAGCAGTACTTC.

This clonotype was seen repeatedly, ten times or more. The rearrangement joins TRBV7-9 to TRBJ2-1; D is unclear. CDR3 length: 15 residues. In germline, CDR1 is SEHNR, CDR2 FQNEAQ (reference sequence). V was pared by 1 base and J by 1 base, with 8 bases between. The CDR3 spells CASSLVAISYNEQFF. In DNA form, the CDR3 reads TGTGCCAGCAGCTTAGTGGCGATTTCCTACAATGAGCAGTTCTTC.